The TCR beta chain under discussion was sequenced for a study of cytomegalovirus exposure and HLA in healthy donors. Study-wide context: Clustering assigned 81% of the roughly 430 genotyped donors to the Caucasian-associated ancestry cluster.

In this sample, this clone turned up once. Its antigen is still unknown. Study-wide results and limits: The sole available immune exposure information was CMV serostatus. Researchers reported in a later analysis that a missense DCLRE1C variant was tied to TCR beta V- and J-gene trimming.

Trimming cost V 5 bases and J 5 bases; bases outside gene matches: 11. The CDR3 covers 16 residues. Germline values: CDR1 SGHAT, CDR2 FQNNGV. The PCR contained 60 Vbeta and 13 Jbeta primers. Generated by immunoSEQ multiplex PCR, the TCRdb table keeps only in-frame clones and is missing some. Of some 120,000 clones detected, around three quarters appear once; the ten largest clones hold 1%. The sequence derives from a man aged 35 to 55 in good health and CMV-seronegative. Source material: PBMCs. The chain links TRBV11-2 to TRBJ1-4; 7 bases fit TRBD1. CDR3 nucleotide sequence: TGTGCCAGCAGCCTTCGTCCGGGACAGAAAAATGAAAAACTGTTTTTT. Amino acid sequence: CASSLRPGQKNEKLFF.